The 14 T cell receptor beta chains presented below share a single source sample, sequenced in a study of Ad26.COV2.S vaccination and SARS-CoV-2 variants. Sample treatment: 19 received Ad26.COV2.S at low or high dose, single or two shots; several received placebo; per-sample allocation not given. At day 63 after the first vaccine or placebo injection, samples were drawn. Libraries were prepared by immunoSEQ multiplex PCR; TCRdb keeps only in-frame clonotypes and omits some of them. Of 400,000 to 500,000 clones in the sample, approximately 87% were seen once. The starting material was peripheral blood, obtained in a trial of Ad26.COV2.S vaccine versus placebo. All receptors come from a person between 18 and 60 years old who received the Ad26.COV2.S COVID-19 vaccine or a placebo.

In this sample, this clone turned up many times. J is TRBJ1-2 and V is TRBV2; tentatively, D is TRBD1 (5 bases). V lost 7 bases to trimming and J lost 8 bases, with 20 bases between them. CDR1 is SNHLY and CDR2 is FYNNEI in the germline V gene. CDR3 length equals 14 residues. CDR3 protein: CASTSGRGRRGYTF. As DNA, the CDR3 is TGTGCCAGCACCTCCGGTCGGGGCCGCCGGGGCTACACCTTC.

The V call is TRBV4-3, the J call TRBJ2-5, with 12 bases lining up with TRBD2. V shed 1 base, J shed 4 bases, and the junction held 7 bases outside the gene matches. This CDR3 is built from 17 residues. The germline V gene encodes CDR1 LGHNA and CDR2 YSLEER. Here the CDR3 reads CASSQVTGLAGGETQYF. In DNA form, the CDR3 reads TGCGCCAGCAGCCAAGTAACGGGACTAGCGGGTGGAGAGACCCAGTACTTC.

The chain recombines TRBV5-1 with TRBJ2-5; a possible D gene is TRBD2 (6 bases). The CDR3 loop spans 17 amino acids. Per the germline V gene, CDR1 is SGHRS and CDR2 is YFSETQ. With 5 bases removed from V and 9 bases from J, the gap between germline ends came to 29 bases. The CDR3 sequence: CASSTGTDPARGRPQYF. Written as DNA, the CDR3 is TGCGCCAGCAGTACCGGGACCGACCCCGCTCGAGGGAGGCCCCAGTACTTC.

The CDR3 is CAWSGTAISYEQYF. Here the CDR3 DNA reads TGTGCCTGGAGCGGGACAGCTATTTCCTACGAGCAGTACTTC. This chain uses TRBV30 with TRBJ2-7; 7 bases map to TRBD1. V trimming: 3 bases; J trimming: 1 base; junction bases outside the gene matches: 6. CDR1 and CDR2 from the germline V gene are GTSNPN and SVGIG (reference sequence). This CDR3 has 14 residues. The entire variable domain, with the rest obtained from reference TRBV30 and TRBJ2-7, is as follows: SQTIHQWPATLVQPVGSPLSLECTVEGTSNPNLYWYRQAAGRGLQLLFYSVGIGQISSEVPQNLSASRPQDRQFILSSKKLLLSDSGFYLCAWSGTAISYEQYFGPGTRLTVT.

The chain employs TRBV2 and TRBJ2-1; D remains ambiguous. V was clipped by 6 bases and J by 1 base, with 1 base between them. CDR1 and CDR2 from the germline V gene are SNHLY and FYNNEI. This CDR3 region has 11 residues. The CDR3 is CASRSYNEQFF. In nucleotides, the CDR3 is TGTGCCAGCAGGTCCTACAATGAGCAGTTCTTC.

The chain combines TRBV18 with TRBJ2-6; D possibly corresponds to TRBD1 (5 bases). The CDR3 sequence is 14 residues long. Germline CDR1 and CDR2: KGHSH and LQKENI. V was shortened by 5 bases and J by 4 bases, with 9 bases between the two germline ends. The CDR3, as DNA: TGTGCCAGCTCATCAGGGTCCGGGGCCAACGTCCTGACTTTC. It is translated as CASSSGSGANVLTF.

The chain carries TRBV15 and TRBJ2-7; maybe TRBD1 (6 bases). Trimming removed 4 bases from V and 7 bases from J, with 11 bases in between. Germline assignment: CDR1 LNHNV and CDR2 YYDKDF (reference sequence). The CDR3 sequence is 12 residues long. The CDR3 loop is CATSTKTGEQYF. As DNA, the CDR3 is TGTGCCACCAGCACAAAAACAGGGGAGCAGTACTTC.

This clone occurred once. The rearrangement joins TRBV30 to TRBJ2-1; D uncertain. In germline, CDR1 is GTSNPN, CDR2 SVGIG (reference sequence). V gave up 3 bases and J gave up 5 bases, with 8 bases separating them. The CDR3 is 12 residues long. CDR3 protein: CAWSPRNNEQFF. In DNA, the CDR3 is TGTGCCTGGAGCCCCAGAAACAATGAGCAGTTCTTC.

This chain connects TRBV7-8 to TRBJ1-5, with unresolved D. V was pared by 5 bases and J by 0 bases, with 11 bases between. The CDR3 contains 15 residues. The germline V gene encodes CDR1 SGHVS and CDR2 FQNEAQ. The CDR3 DNA reads as TGTGCCAGCAGCGTCGTCCAGAATAGCAATCAGCCCCAGCATTTT. It is translated as CASSVVQNSNQPQHF.

This chain connects TRBV3-1 (or the pseudogene TRBV3-2) to TRBJ2-7, with 11 bases matching TRBD2. In germline, CDR1 is LGHDT, CDR2 YNNKEL (reference sequence). Trimming cost V 1 base and J 4 bases; bases outside gene matches: 3. The CDR3 is 15 residues long. The CDR3 region is CASSQASGGKYEQYF. CDR3 sequence (DNA): TGTGCCAGCAGCCAAGCTAGCGGGGGGAAATACGAGCAGTACTTC.

The chain has TRBV5-6 and TRBJ2-5, with 8 nucleotides matching TRBD2. CDR1 is SGHDT, CDR2 YYEEEE, per germline. The V segment lost 6 bases and the J segment 2 bases; nucleotides outside the gene matches: 12. The CDR3 runs to 16 residues. The CDR3 here is CASTLPRTSGQETQYF. CDR3 DNA: TGTGCCAGCACCCTTCCCCGTACTAGCGGACAAGAGACCCAGTACTTC.

Only one count was recorded for this clone. The rearrangement links TRBV7-3 to TRBJ1-3, with a possible D match to TRBD1 (6 bases). CDR3 size: 14 residues. The V gene lost 5 bases and the J gene lost 2 bases, with 10 bases spanning the gap. CDR1 is SGHTA and CDR2 is FQGTGA in the germline V gene. The CDR3 DNA is TGTGCCAGCAGCCAAGCAGGGGCTGGAAACACCATATATTTT. Its protein product is CASSQAGAGNTIYF. Looking up the rest from reference TRBV7-3 and TRBJ1-3 gives the full variable domain: GAGVSQTPSNKVTEKGKYVELRCDPISGHTALYWYRQSLGQGPEFLIYFQGTGAADDSGLPNDRFFAVRPEGSVSTLKIQRTERGDSAVYLCASSQAGAGNTIYFGEGSWLTVV.

The chain joins TRBV4-3 to TRBJ1-2, with D possibly matching TRBD1 (6 bases). Germline V lookup: CDR1 LGHNA, CDR2 YSLEER. Trimming shortened V by 1 base and J by 7 bases, and 19 bases separated the two germline ends. The CDR3 loop spans 16 amino acids. Here the CDR3 reads CASSQASQGGGFGYTF. The CDR3 nucleotides are TGCGCCAGCAGCCAAGCAAGTCAGGGAGGGGGTTTTGGCTACACCTTC.

The chain links TRBV28 to TRBJ2-5, with TRBD1 matching 9 bases. Trimming cost V 3 bases and J 6 bases; bases outside gene matches: 8. This CDR3 contains 15 residues. The V gene's germline CDR1 is MDHEN and CDR2 SYDVKM. The CDR3 nucleotides read TGTGCCAGCAGTTTCTTCACAGGGGGCCATCAGACCCAGTACTTC. This codes for CASSFFTGGHQTQYF.